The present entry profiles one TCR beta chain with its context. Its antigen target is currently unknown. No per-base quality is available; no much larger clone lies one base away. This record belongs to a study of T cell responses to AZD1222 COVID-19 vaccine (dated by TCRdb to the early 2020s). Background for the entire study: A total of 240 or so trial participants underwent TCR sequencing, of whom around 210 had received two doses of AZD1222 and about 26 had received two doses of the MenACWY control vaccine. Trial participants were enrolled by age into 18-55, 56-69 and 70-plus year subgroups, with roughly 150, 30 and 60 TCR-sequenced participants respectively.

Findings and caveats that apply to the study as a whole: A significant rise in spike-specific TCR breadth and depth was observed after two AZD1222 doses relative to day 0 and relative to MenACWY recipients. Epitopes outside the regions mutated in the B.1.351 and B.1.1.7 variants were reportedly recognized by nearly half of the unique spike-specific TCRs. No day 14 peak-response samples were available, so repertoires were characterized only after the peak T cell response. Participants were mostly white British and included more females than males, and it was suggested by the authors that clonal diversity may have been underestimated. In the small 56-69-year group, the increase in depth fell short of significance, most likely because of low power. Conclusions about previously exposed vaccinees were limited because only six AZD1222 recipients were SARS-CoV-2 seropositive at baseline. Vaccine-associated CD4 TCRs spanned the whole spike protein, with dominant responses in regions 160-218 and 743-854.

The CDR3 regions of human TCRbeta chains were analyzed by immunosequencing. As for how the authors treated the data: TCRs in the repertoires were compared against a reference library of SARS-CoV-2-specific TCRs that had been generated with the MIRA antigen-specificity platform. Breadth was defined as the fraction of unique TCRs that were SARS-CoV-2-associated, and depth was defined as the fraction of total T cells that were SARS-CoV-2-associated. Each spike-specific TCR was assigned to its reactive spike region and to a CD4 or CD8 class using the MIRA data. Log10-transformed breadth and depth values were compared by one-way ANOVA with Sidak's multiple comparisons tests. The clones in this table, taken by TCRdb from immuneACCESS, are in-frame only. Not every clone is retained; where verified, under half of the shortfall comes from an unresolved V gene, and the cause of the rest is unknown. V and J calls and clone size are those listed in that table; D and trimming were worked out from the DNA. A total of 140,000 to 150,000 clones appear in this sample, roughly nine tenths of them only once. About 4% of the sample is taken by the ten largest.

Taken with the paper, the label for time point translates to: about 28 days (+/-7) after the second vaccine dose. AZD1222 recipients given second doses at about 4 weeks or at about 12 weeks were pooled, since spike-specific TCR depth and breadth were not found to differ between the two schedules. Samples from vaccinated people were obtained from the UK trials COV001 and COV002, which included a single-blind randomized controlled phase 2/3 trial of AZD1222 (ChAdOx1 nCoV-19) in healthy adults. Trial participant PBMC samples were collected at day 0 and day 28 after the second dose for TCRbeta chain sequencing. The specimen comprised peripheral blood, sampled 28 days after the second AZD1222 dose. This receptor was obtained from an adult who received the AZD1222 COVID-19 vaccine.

This receptor has the CDR3 CASSPKGGTTSDEQYF. The DNA is as follows: TGTGCCAGCAGCCCTAAGGGGGGGACTACATCCGACGAGCAGTACTTC. This sequence uses TRBV7-3 and TRBJ2-7; perhaps TRBD2 is the D gene, with 7 bases matching. V is reduced by 5 bases and J by 5 bases, leaving a spacing of 22 bases between them. From cysteine to phenylalanine, the CDR3 is 16 amino acids long. CDR3 DNA only is kept here, 48 bases in frame from base 1. CDR1 SGHTA and CDR2 FQGTGA were looked up in the germline V gene.